These 25 T cell receptor beta chains were sequenced from one sample in a study of vaccination and CD4 T cells after COVID-19. MiXCR, run by TCRdb on the PCR reads, gives a single entry per CDR3 protein. The sample has about 24,000 distinct CDR3 sequences, roughly 51% seen once. Here the sequenced sample was CD4+ T cells from blood, taken before SARS-CoV-2 vaccination. The receptor set was obtained from a human donor who had recovered from COVID-19.

V usage is TRBV20-1 and J usage is TRBJ2-3; TRBD1 agrees at 9 bases. CDR1 and CDR2 from the germline V gene are DFQATT and SNEGSKA (reference sequence). CDR3 length: 13 amino acids. Trimming at V came to 7 bases and at J to 3 bases, leaving 5 bases not matched to a gene. The CDR3 DNA follows: TGCAGTGTCCCAGGACAGGGGACAGATACGCAGTATTTT. This translates into CSVPGQGTDTQYF.

V usage is TRBV10-3 and J usage is TRBJ2-1; D is uncertain. Deletions cut 6 bases from V and 4 bases from J, with 7 bases between. The CDR3 runs to 12 residues. Germline V gives CDR1 ENHRY, CDR2 SYGVKD. In nucleotides, the CDR3 is TGTGCCATCAGCCCAGCTTACAATGAGCAGTTCTTC. Translated, it gives CAISPAYNEQFF.

The CDR3 reads CASSRDREETQYF. The CDR3 region has the DNA TGTGCCAGCAGCCGTGATAGAGAAGAGACCCAGTACTTC. V usage is TRBV6-1 and J usage is TRBJ2-5; no reliable D call. This CDR3 comprises 13 residues. Germline values: CDR1 MNHNS, CDR2 SASEGT. With 6 bases removed from V and 3 bases from J, the gap between germline ends came to 11 bases.

This rearrangement joins TRBV30 to TRBJ2-7; perhaps TRBD2 as D (5 bases). Germline CDR1 reads GTSNPN; CDR2 reads SVGIG (reference sequence). The CDR3 consists of 14 residues. Trimming took off 5 bases at V and 0 bases at J, with 14 bases between the two ends. This CDR3 reads CAWSPGLLSYEQYF. The CDR3, as DNA: TGTGCCTGGTCCCCCGGACTCCTCTCCTACGAGCAGTACTTC.

The chain joins TRBV7-2 to TRBJ2-7; the D is unclear. The CDR3 covers 13 residues. In germline, CDR1 is SGHTA, CDR2 FQGNSA. V lost 6 bases to trimming and J lost 3 bases, with 12 bases between them. CDR3: CASSSSRDYEQYF. As DNA, the CDR3 is TGTGCCAGCAGTTCGTCTAGGGACTACGAGCAGTACTTC.

The chain employs TRBV6-2 or TRBV6-3 and TRBJ2-7, with 7 bases aligning to TRBD1. Germline trimming cut 0 bases from V and 3 bases from J; bases unmatched to any gene: 8. The CDR3 is 16 amino acids. The germline V gene encodes CDR1 MNHEY and CDR2 SVGEGT. CDR3 region: CASSYSETGPSYEQYF. CDR3 nucleotide sequence: TGTGCCAGCAGTTACTCAGAGACAGGGCCTAGCTACGAGCAGTACTTC.

This clonotype was picked up a small number of times. The V gene is TRBV7-6, the J gene TRBJ2-5; either TRBD1 or TRBD2 may fit D (5 bases each). Between the trimmed V and J ends, which lost 0 bases and 5 bases, there was a span of 16 bases. Looked up from germline, CDR1 is SGHVS and CDR2 is FNYEAQ. The CDR3 is 16 residues long. The DNA for the CDR3 is TGTGCCAGCAGCTTAGCGGGAACGGGATGGGGGGAGACCCAGTACTTC. This sequence encodes CASSLAGTGWGETQYF.

The CDR3 is CASSHTNTGELFF. The CDR3 DNA is TGTGCCAGCAGTCACACGAACACCGGGGAGCTGTTTTTT. This chain links TRBV27 with TRBJ2-2; D remains ambiguous. Germline loops: CDR1 MNHEY, CDR2 SMNVEV (reference sequence). This CDR3 spans 13 amino acids. V lost 5 bases to trimming and J lost 0 bases, with 4 bases between them.

The genes are TRBV20-1 and TRBJ2-3; 8 positions agree with TRBD2. CDR1 is DFQATT, CDR2 SNEGSKA, per germline (reference sequence). The CDR3 consists of 17 residues. The ends lost 2 bases at V and 2 bases at J; junction bases unmatched: 12. DNA for the CDR3: TGCAGTGCTAGAAGGCGGGAACGGGAGGGTGTCACAGATACGCAGTATTTT. Amino acid sequence: CSARRREREGVTDTQYF.

V is TRBV29-1 and J is TRBJ2-3, with 8 bases matching TRBD2. Germline CDR1 is SQVTM and CDR2 is ANQGSEA. V shed 6 bases and J 1 base; nucleotides not matched to a gene: 15. The CDR3 has 17 amino acids. The CDR3: CSVLTKVLADGTDTQYF. CDR3 nucleotides: TGCAGCGTCCTTACAAAAGTACTAGCGGATGGCACAGATACGCAGTATTTT.

The rearrangement uses TRBV21-1 and TRBJ2-7; TRBD1 was called by the table and not checked on the DNA. TRBV21-1 is reported as a pseudogene. The CDR3 is 10 amino acids. The CDR3: CANGGHEQYF. CDR3 in DNA: TGTGCTAACGGGGGCCACGAGCAGTACTTC.

Concerning this clonotype: One end of the junction does not line up with germline, which may come from a read error. This sequence joins TRBV25-1 and TRBJ2-1; tentatively, D is TRBD1 or TRBD2 (5 bases each). Germline CDR1 and CDR2: MGHDK and SYGVNS. This CDR3 has 13 residues. CDR3 protein: CASTGTNQETQCF. DNA of the CDR3: TGTGCCAGCACCGGGACCAACCAAGAGACCCAGTGCTTC.

J is TRBJ1-3 and V is TRBV2; TRBD1 is a possible D gene (5 bases). This CDR3 comprises 15 residues. Trimming cost V 4 bases and J 2 bases, with 12 bases left between them. Per germline, CDR1 SNHLY and CDR2 FYNNEI. The CDR3 sequence: CASSGLGDPGNTIYF. DNA of the CDR3: TGTGCCAGCAGTGGTTTGGGGGACCCTGGAAACACCATATATTTT.

This chain joins TRBV6-2 or TRBV6-3 and TRBJ2-1; 7 bases match TRBD2. The CDR3 contains 15 residues. The V gene end was trimmed by 6 bases and the J gene end by 1 base; junction bases not matched to a gene: 6. Germline V gene sequence: CDR1 MNHEY, CDR2 SVGEGT. Here the CDR3 reads CASSPSRESYNEQFF. CDR3 bases: TGTGCCAGCAGCCCGTCGCGGGAGTCCTACAATGAGCAGTTCTTC.

This clonotype was counted once. The CDR3 nucleotides are TGTGCCAGCAGTTACTCGATTTCCCGACAGCCCAAAAACATTCAGTACTTC. It translates to CASSYSISRQPKNIQYF. The V and J genes are TRBV6-5 and TRBJ2-4; a possible D gene is TRBD1 (5 bases). V was pared by 0 bases and J by 2 bases, with 14 bases between. Germline-derived CDR1 and CDR2 are MNHEY and SVGAGI. The CDR3 runs 17 residues.

This clonotype turned up a few times. The genes are TRBV19 and TRBJ1-5, with no clear D. V shed 5 bases and J shed 2 bases, with 7 bases lying between them. Looked up from germline, CDR1 is LNHDA and CDR2 is SQIVND (reference sequence). The CDR3 has 13 amino acids. For the CDR3, the DNA is TGTGCCAGTAGTTACATTGGCAATCAGCCCCAGCATTTT. Translated, it gives CASSYIGNQPQHF.

This clonotype was seen more than once but under ten times. This chain joins TRBV7-9 and TRBJ2-3, with 9 bases that match TRBD2. Trimming cost V 6 bases and J 0 bases; bases outside gene matches: 13. The CDR3 consists of 18 residues. CDR1 and CDR2 from the germline V gene are SEHNR and FQNEAQ (reference sequence). For the CDR3, the DNA is TGTGCCAGCAGGCCGCGGCTAGCGGGACGGAAGAGCACAGATACGCAGTATTTT. Translating it yields CASRPRLAGRKSTDTQYF.

This clonotype was picked up a small number of times. This sequence joins TRBV7-3 and TRBJ2-5; 7 nucleotides align to TRBD1. J was trimmed by 2 bases and V by 5 bases; bases with no gene match: 2. This CDR3 is 13 amino acids long. Germline CDR1 SGHTA, CDR2 FQGTGA. This CDR3 reads CASSPDRQETQYF. The CDR3 DNA reads TGTGCCAGCAGCCCGGACAGGCAAGAGACCCAGTACTTC.

The V gene is TRBV5-8, the J gene TRBJ2-5, with 7 bases lining up with TRBD1. The CDR3 sequence is 14 residues long. The V and J ends lost 3 bases and 3 bases, in that order; junction bases with no gene match: 5. Looked up from germline, CDR1 is SGHTS and CDR2 is YDEGEE. CDR3 residues: CASSWADREETQYF. As DNA, the CDR3 is TGTGCCAGCAGCTGGGCCGACAGGGAAGAGACCCAGTACTTC.

This clonotype was seen only a few times. The chain joins TRBV27 to TRBJ1-6; TRBD1 might be the D (5 bases). CDR1 MNHEY and CDR2 SMNVEV come from the germline V gene (reference sequence). V dropped 6 bases and J dropped 7 bases, with 13 bases sitting between them. The CDR3 covers 14 residues. The CDR3: CASRTTGRNSPLHF. CDR3 sequence (DNA): TGTGCCAGCAGAACCACAGGTCGGAATTCACCCCTCCACTTT.

The chain recombines TRBV2 with TRBJ2-5, with a tentative D call TRBD2 (6 bases). The germline gives CDR1 SNHLY, CDR2 FYNNEI. This CDR3 contains 15 residues. V gave up 6 bases and J gave up 2 bases, with 16 bases separating them. CDR3 bases: TGTGCCAGCAGGGGTCAGACTAGTTATCAAGAGACCCAGTACTTC. It is translated as CASRGQTSYQETQYF.

This clonotype turned up a few times. V gene TRBV7-9 combines with J gene TRBJ2-7; D call uncertain. This CDR3 is built from 13 residues. Germline V gives CDR1 SEHNR, CDR2 FQNEAQ (reference sequence). The V gene lost 5 bases and the J gene lost 3 bases, with 11 bases spanning the gap. Here the CDR3 reads CASSPTTRYEQYF. The CDR3 DNA reads as TGTGCCAGCAGCCCAACGACGCGCTACGAGCAGTACTTC.

The chain links TRBV20-1 to TRBJ1-2, with D maybe TRBD1 (5 bases). The germline gives CDR1 DFQATT, CDR2 SNEGSKA (reference sequence). The ends were cut back, 6 bases at V and 5 bases at J, with 19 bases in the middle. The CDR3 spans 14 residues. The CDR3 loop is CSANPGTLVYGYTF. The CDR3, as DNA: TGCAGTGCCAATCCCGGGACCCTCGTGTATGGCTACACCTTC.

Only a few counts were recorded for this clonotype. This sequence joins TRBV19 and TRBJ2-7; D is uncertain. Per germline, CDR1 LNHDA and CDR2 SQIVND (reference sequence). The CDR3 sequence is 14 residues long. V was cut by 3 bases and J by 0 bases, with 9 bases left in between. The CDR3 sequence: CASSMSSSSYEQYF. CDR3 in DNA: TGTGCCAGTAGTATGAGTAGTAGCTCCTACGAGCAGTACTTC.

The rearrangement uses TRBV2 and TRBJ2-2; D is uncertain. V lost 6 bases and J lost 5, with 10 bases in between. Germline CDR1 is SNHLY and CDR2 is FYNNEI. The CDR3 totals 13 residues. CDR3 coding DNA: TGTGCCAGCAGGGACCGATCGACCGGGGAGCTGTTTTTT. As protein: CASRDRSTGELFF.